The 27 T cell receptor beta chains below all came from one sample that was sequenced in a study of CD4+ T cells in melanoma. Sequencing used immunoSEQ multiplex PCR; TCRdb keeps in-frame clones, though not all of them. The data contain over 130,000 clones, about 93% of them singletons. The receptors here all came from a human donor with melanoma.

V usage is TRBV4-1 and J usage is TRBJ1-4, with 8 bases matching TRBD1. Germline CDR1 is MGHRA and CDR2 is YSYEKL. With 3 bases clipped from V and 5 bases from J, the junction kept 8 bases outside the gene matches. This CDR3 comprises 16 residues. This CDR3 reads CASSQGFRTGNEKLFF. CDR3 sequence (DNA): TGCGCCAGCAGCCAGGGGTTCAGGACAGGGAATGAAAAACTGTTTTTT.

CDR3: CASSPTPGADTQYF. The CDR3 DNA follows: TGCGCCAGCAGCCCCACTCCGGGGGCAGATACGCAGTATTTT. This sequence joins TRBV4-1 and TRBJ2-3; the D gene is possibly TRBD2 (6 bases). The germline gives CDR1 MGHRA, CDR2 YSYEKL. The CDR3 sequence is 14 residues long. V was pared by 4 bases and J by 4 bases, with 12 bases between.

This chain joins TRBV27 and TRBJ2-1; 8 bases are a match to TRBD2. The CDR3 runs 14 residues. Losses at the gene ends were 5 bases for V and 7 bases for J; bases not matched to a gene: 7. Germline CDR1 is MNHEY and CDR2 is SMNVEV (reference sequence). The CDR3 DNA reads as TGTGCCAGCAGTATCGGGGGGGCCCTGAATGAGCAGTTCTTC. Translation: CASSIGGALNEQFF.

CDR3 DNA sequence: TGTGCCAGCAGCCCTGGACAGAACAATCAGCCCCAGCATTTT. Its protein is CASSPGQNNQPQHF. The genes are TRBV7-8 and TRBJ1-5; TRBD1 might be the D (6 bases). The ends were cut back, 5 bases at V and 3 bases at J, with 11 bases in the middle. Germline values: CDR1 SGHVS, CDR2 FQNEAQ. The CDR3 sequence is 14 residues long.

The chain links TRBV7-9 to TRBJ1-1; TRBD1 aligns across 8 bases. The V segment lost 6 bases and the J segment 0 bases; nucleotides outside the gene matches: 9. The CDR3 consists of 16 residues. Germline lookup yields CDR1 SEHNR and CDR2 FQNEAQ (reference sequence). CDR3 bases: TGTGCCAGCAGATCCGGACAGGGTCCTCTGAACACTGAAGCTTTCTTT. Amino acid sequence: CASRSGQGPLNTEAFF.

This clone showed up just a few times. This chain connects TRBV7-8 to TRBJ1-4; D is ambiguous. The ends were cut back, 5 bases at V and 3 bases at J, with 13 bases in the middle. This CDR3 spans 15 amino acids. CDR1 and CDR2 from the germline V gene are SGHVS and FQNEAQ. CDR3 coding DNA: TGTGCCAGCAGCCTCAGAAGAGTGGCTAATGAAAAACTGTTTTTT. This gives the protein CASSLRRVANEKLFF.

This clone was detected a few times. The chain recombines TRBV29-1 with TRBJ1-1; tentatively, D is TRBD1 (5 bases). Germline V CDR1 and CDR2: SQVTM, ANQGSEA. The CDR3 runs 12 residues. The V end lost 7 bases, the J end lost 5 bases, and 14 bases lay between the germline ends. As DNA, the CDR3 is TGCAGCGCCCTGAAAGGGACGACTGAAGCTTTCTTT. Amino acids: CSALKGTTEAFF.

The V call is TRBV4-1, the J call TRBJ1-2, with a tentative D call TRBD1 (6 bases). The CDR3 spans 15 residues. Germline lookup yields CDR1 MGHRA and CDR2 YSYEKL. V was pared by 4 bases and J by 8 bases, with 20 bases between. The CDR3 spells CASSPGTWDLDGYTF. In DNA, the CDR3 is TGCGCCAGCAGCCCCGGGACATGGGACCTTGACGGCTACACCTTC.

This chain links TRBV5-1 with TRBJ2-3; D is possibly TRBD1 or TRBD2 (5 bases each). V shed 7 bases and J shed 2 bases, with 17 bases lying between them. Germline V gives CDR1 SGHRS, CDR2 YFSETQ. The CDR3 totals 15 residues. In DNA, the CDR3 is TGCGCCAGCCGATTTCGGGACGGGCACACAGATACGCAGTATTTT. It yields the protein CASRFRDGHTDTQYF.

CDR3 amino acids: CASSFAKGAGNTEAFF. For the CDR3, the DNA is TGCGCCAGCAGCTTTGCTAAGGGGGCGGGGAACACTGAAGCTTTCTTT. This rearrangement joins TRBV5-1 to TRBJ1-1; 7 bases match TRBD1. CDR3 length equals 16 residues. After removal of 2 bases from V and 1 base from J, the junction contained 8 bases not matched to a gene. Germline CDR1 is SGHRS and CDR2 is YFSETQ.

This clone was seen only once. The chain employs TRBV7-9 and TRBJ2-3; D is perhaps TRBD1 or TRBD2 (7 bases each). V was clipped by 3 bases and J by 5 bases, with 12 bases between them. The CDR3 length is 14 residues. Germline lookup yields CDR1 SEHNR and CDR2 FQNEAQ (reference sequence). CDR3 sequence: CASSLSGGGDTQYF. CDR3 DNA: TGTGCCAGCAGCTTGTCAGGGGGGGGAGATACGCAGTATTTT.

As regards this clone: Within the sample, other DNA sequences also encode this same CDR3. The chain couples TRBV6-1 to TRBJ1-5; unclear D gene. CDR1 and CDR2 (germline): MNHNS, SASEGT. This CDR3 comprises 12 residues. V lost 8 bases to trimming and J lost 1 base, with 6 bases between them. DNA of the CDR3: TGTGCCAGCTCTGGGAGCAATCAGCCCCAGCATTTT. Amino acid sequence: CASSGSNQPQHF.

The rearrangement links TRBV5-1 to TRBJ1-5; D uncertain. CDR1 is SGHRS, CDR2 YFSETQ, per germline. Trimming left V 0 bases short and J 3 bases short, with 7 bases between. The CDR3 runs to 14 residues. CDR3 protein: CASSLGVANQPQHF. DNA of the CDR3: TGCGCCAGCAGCTTGGGAGTAGCCAATCAGCCCCAGCATTTT.

This clone occurred once. The chain joins TRBV2 to TRBJ2-1; 14 bases map to TRBD2. This CDR3 comprises 15 residues. CDR1 and CDR2 (germline): SNHLY, FYNNEI. The trim removed 6 bases at V and 10 bases at J, leaving 8 bases unmatched. CDR3 protein: CASSATSGGAGEQFF. Here the CDR3 DNA reads TGTGCCAGCAGCGCGACTAGCGGGGGGGCAGGGGAGCAGTTCTTC. Together with reference TRBV2 and TRBJ2-1, the CDR3 gives the full variable domain: EPEVTQTPSHQVTQMGQEVILRCVPISNHLYFYWYRQILGQKVEFLVSFYNNEISEKSEIFDDQFSVERPDGSNFTLKIRSTKLEDSAMYFCASSATSGGAGEQFFGPGTRLTVL.

The chain couples TRBV4-1 to TRBJ2-1, with a possible D match to TRBD2 (7 bases). Germline V CDR1 and CDR2: MGHRA, YSYEKL. V was trimmed by 3 bases and J by 6 bases, leaving 18 bases between them. The CDR3 consists of 16 residues. The CDR3 loop reads CASSQFPRGLGNEQFF. Written as DNA, the CDR3 is TGCGCCAGCAGCCAGTTTCCGCGGGGGCTGGGCAATGAGCAGTTCTTC.

This chain joins TRBV19 and TRBJ1-6, with D tentatively TRBD1 (5 bases). CDR1 is LNHDA, CDR2 SQIVND, per germline (reference sequence). Trimming left V 8 bases short and J 10 bases short, with 21 bases between. This CDR3 is 15 amino acids long. The CDR3 region is CASRSGGGVGSPLHF. CDR3 DNA sequence: TGTGCCAGTCGCTCCGGAGGAGGGGTAGGGTCACCCCTCCACTTT.

The V and J genes are TRBV29-1 and TRBJ2-2, with TRBD1 identical over 8 bases. This CDR3 is 14 amino acids long. CDR1 is SQVTM and CDR2 is ANQGSEA in the germline V gene. V shed 3 bases, J shed 7 bases, and the junction held 7 bases outside the gene matches. CDR3 residues: CSVDVQGAGGELFF. The CDR3 DNA is TGCAGCGTTGACGTCCAGGGGGCCGGCGGGGAGCTGTTTTTT.

This chain links TRBV30 with TRBJ2-1; the D is unclear. Germline V gene lookup returns CDR1 GTSNPN and CDR2 SVGIG (reference sequence). CDR3 length: 13 residues. V dropped 0 bases and J dropped 3 bases, with 6 bases sitting between them. The CDR3 loop is CAWSVDVYNEQFF. The CDR3 DNA reads TGTGCCTGGAGTGTGGACGTCTACAATGAGCAGTTCTTC.

The chain recombines TRBV19 with TRBJ2-1; 7 bases agree with TRBD2. V lost 6 bases, J lost 1 base, and 12 bases stayed unmatched. CDR3 length: 17 residues. Germline CDR1 LNHDA, CDR2 SQIVND (reference sequence). CDR3 residues: CASSSWGGSSSYNEQFF. DNA of the CDR3: TGTGCCAGTAGCTCGTGGGGGGGGTCGTCGTCCTACAATGAGCAGTTCTTC.

The CDR3 DNA sequence: TGCGCCAGCAGGCCCACAGGGAACACTGAAGCTTTCTTT. This sequence encodes CASRPTGNTEAFF. The chain carries TRBV5-1 and TRBJ1-1; D is possibly TRBD1 (5 bases). The V end was cut by 5 bases, the J end by 1 base, with 9 bases between. Looked up from germline, CDR1 is SGHRS and CDR2 is YFSETQ. The CDR3 extends over 13 amino acids.

This clone was counted between two and nine times. Written as DNA, the CDR3 is TGTGCCAGCAGCCCGACGGTAGGCAATCAGCCCCAGCATTTT. This gives the protein CASSPTVGNQPQHF. The V gene is TRBV7-6, the J gene TRBJ1-5; unclear D gene. Between the trimmed V and J ends, which lost 5 bases and 2 bases, there was a span of 10 bases. Germline V gives CDR1 SGHVS, CDR2 FNYEAQ. The CDR3 sequence is 14 residues long. Looking up the rest from reference TRBV7-6 and TRBJ1-5 gives the full variable domain: GAGVSQSPRYKVTKRGQDVALRCDPISGHVSLYWYRQALGQGPEFLTYFNYEAQQDKSGLPNDRFSAERPEGSISTLTIQRTEQRDSAMYRCASSPTVGNQPQHFGDGTRLSIL.

DNA for the CDR3: TGTGCCAGCTCACCCACGGGATTTAACTATGGCTACACCTTC. Protein sequence: CASSPTGFNYGYTF. J is TRBJ1-2 and V is TRBV18; D not resolved. The CDR3 is made up of 14 amino acids. Per germline, CDR1 KGHSH and CDR2 LQKENI. The ends were cut back, 3 bases at V and 1 base at J, with 9 bases in the middle.

The table lists this clone with a count of one. This chain links TRBV10-1 with TRBJ1-6; perhaps TRBD1 as D (6 bases). The V and J ends lost 8 bases and 7 bases respectively, with 18 bases between them. Germline V CDR1 and CDR2: WNHNN, SYGVQD (reference sequence). This CDR3 is 15 amino acids long. The CDR3 region has the DNA TGCGCCAGCTCGGACTCTGGGGGCGCAAATTCACCCCTCCACTTT. Its protein product is CASSDSGGANSPLHF.

The V and J genes are TRBV5-1 and TRBJ2-5, with D unclear. CDR1 is SGHRS, CDR2 YFSETQ, per germline. The CDR3 runs 14 residues. V lost 7 bases to trimming and J lost 7 bases, with 20 bases between them. CDR3 DNA: TGCGCCAGCTCAATAGACGGACCGGTGGGGACCCAGTACTTC. As protein: CASSIDGPVGTQYF.

The chain is built from TRBV30 and TRBJ1-5, with D possibly matching TRBD1 (6 bases). This CDR3 region has 13 residues. In germline, CDR1 is GTSNPN, CDR2 SVGIG (reference sequence). The V and J ends lost 5 bases and 4 bases respectively, with 12 bases between them. The CDR3 loop is CAWQRTANQPQHF. The CDR3 DNA is TGTGCCTGGCAGCGGACAGCAAATCAGCCCCAGCATTTT.

This chain uses TRBV6-5 with TRBJ1-3; D unresolved. Germline lookup yields CDR1 MNHEY and CDR2 SVGAGI. This CDR3 comprises 15 residues. V was shortened by 5 bases and J by 0 bases, with 11 bases between the two germline ends. The CDR3 DNA is TGTGCCAGCAGTACCGACTGGTACTCTGGAAACACCATATATTTT. This codes for CASSTDWYSGNTIYF.

The V and J genes are TRBV6-5 and TRBJ1-1; D perhaps matches TRBD1 (5 bases). This CDR3 has 12 residues. Germline assignment: CDR1 MNHEY and CDR2 SVGAGI. V shed 8 bases and J shed 4 bases, with 11 bases lying between them. The DNA for the CDR3 is TGTGCCAGCGGAAAAGGGACCACTGAAGCTTTCTTT. Translation gives CASGKGTTEAFF.